The source of this TCR beta chain is a study of OX40 agonist ivuxolimab in advanced cancers. Study-wide context: Dosing consisted of intravenous ivuxolimab at 0.01 to 10 mg/kg every 2 weeks. Study-wide findings and caveats: Clonal expansion among partial responders at 0.1-3.0 mg/kg ranked near the lowest. Averaged across samples, CD8+ T cells carried more expanded clones than CD4+ did.

A note on this clone: Its antigen is not known.

The study sampled blood at baseline, cycle 4 day 1, and cycle 7 day 1. The CDR3 is 15 amino acids. The ends lost 3 bases at V and 0 bases at J; junction bases unmatched: 4. Germline V gene sequence: CDR1 LGHNA, CDR2 YNFKEQ. Sequencing used immunoSEQ multiplex PCR; TCRdb keeps in-frame clones, though not all of them. Among around 74,000 clones listed, under 90% were seen once. This chain links TRBV4-2 with TRBJ1-1; TRBD1 matches at 7 bases. This TCR was recovered from an adult with an advanced solid tumor such as melanoma, head and neck, liver or kidney cancer. The source material was CD4+ or CD8+ T cells sorted from blood, sampled in a trial of the OX40 agonist ivuxolimab. The CDR3 sequence: CASSHGQAMNTEAFF. The CDR3 nucleotides are TGTGCCAGCAGCCACGGACAGGCCATGAACACTGAAGCTTTCTTT.